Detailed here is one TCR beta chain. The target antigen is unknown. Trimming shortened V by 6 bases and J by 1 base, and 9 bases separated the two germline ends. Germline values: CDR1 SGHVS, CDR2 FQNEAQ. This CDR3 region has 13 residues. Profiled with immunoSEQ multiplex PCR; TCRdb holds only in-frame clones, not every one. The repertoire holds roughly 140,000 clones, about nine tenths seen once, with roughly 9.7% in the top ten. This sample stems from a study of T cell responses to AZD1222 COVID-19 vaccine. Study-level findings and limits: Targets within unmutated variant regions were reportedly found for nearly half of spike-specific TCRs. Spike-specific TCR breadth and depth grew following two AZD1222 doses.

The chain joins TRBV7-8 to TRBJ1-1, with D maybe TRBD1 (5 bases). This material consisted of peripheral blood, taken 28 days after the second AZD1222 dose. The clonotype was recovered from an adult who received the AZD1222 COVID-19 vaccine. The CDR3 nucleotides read TGTGCCAGCAGACTAACAGGGAACACTGAAGCTTTCTTT. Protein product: CASRLTGNTEAFF.